The entry below describes one T cell receptor (beta chain). The target antigen is unknown. The sample is drawn from a study of radiation and T cells in renal cell carcinoma. Study-wide results and caveats: No pretreatment tumor biopsies were available for baseline clonotypes. Top tumor clonotypes rose in blood 2 weeks post-radiation, then contracted.

Measured with immunoSEQ multiplex PCR; TCRdb has only the in-frame clones, and not every one. This sample carries about 86,000 clones, around four fifths of them seen once, and the ten largest clones take 9.4%. The CDR3 is made up of 12 amino acids. Trimming stripped 4 bases from V and 4 bases from J, with 9 bases between. Germline values: CDR1 SGHRS, CDR2 YFSETQ. Time point in this sample: blood 4 weeks post-SBRT, at nephrectomy. Treatment of the sample: 15 Gy SBRT to primary tumor, nephrectomy 4 weeks later. Nephrectomy followed 15 Gy stereotactic body radiation by 4 weeks. The tumor was a clear cell renal cell carcinoma.

The J gene is TRBJ2-7, the V gene TRBV5-1; TRBD1 might be the D (6 bases). This specimen consisted of blood, obtained from a patient whose treatment included radiotherapy and nephrectomy. This receptor was identified in a man aged 50 to 59 with renal cell carcinoma. DNA for the CDR3: TGCGCCAGCAGCATACAGGGTTACGAGCAGTACTTC. It yields the protein CASSIQGYEQYF.